This T cell receptor (beta chain) was identified during a study of blood T cell repertoires in COVID-19. Study overall: Sources were T cells, B-cell-depleted T cells, or PBMCs; the material itself was cDNA or gDNA.

Study processing details: Quantification of nucleated cells was approximated via reference gene primer amplification. TCRdb's copy holds only in-frame clones and misses some; the assay was immunoSEQ multiplex PCR. V and J calls and clone size are those listed in that table; D and trimming were worked out from the DNA. The sample contains about 230,000 clones, under 90% of which appear only once. A Seattle source enrolled patients during active infection and followed them longitudinally. The trim removed 2 bases at V and 4 bases at J, leaving 7 bases unmatched. Looked up from germline, CDR1 is LGHDT and CDR2 is YNNKEL (reference sequence). The length of the CDR3 is 15 residues.

Material: peripheral blood. The gene calls are TRBV3-1 (or the pseudogene TRBV3-2) and TRBJ1-1; TRBD1 matches at 7 bases. The receptor's source is a man aged 50-60 years with COVID-19, enrolled during active disease. CDR3 sequence reads: CASSQCGQVGTEAFF. CDR3 coding DNA: TGTGCCAGCAGCCAATGCGGACAGGTCGGCACTGAAGCTTTCTTT.